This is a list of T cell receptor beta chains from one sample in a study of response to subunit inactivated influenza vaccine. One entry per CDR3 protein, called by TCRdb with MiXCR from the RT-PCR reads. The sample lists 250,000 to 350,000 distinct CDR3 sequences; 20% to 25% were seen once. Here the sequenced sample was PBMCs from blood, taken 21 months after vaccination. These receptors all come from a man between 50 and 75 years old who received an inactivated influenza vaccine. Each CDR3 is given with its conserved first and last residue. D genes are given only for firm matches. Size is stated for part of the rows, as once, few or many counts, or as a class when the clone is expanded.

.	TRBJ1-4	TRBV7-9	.	TGTGCCAGCAGCTTCGGCCCTGCAACTAATGAAAAACTGTTTTTT	CASSFGPATNEKLFF
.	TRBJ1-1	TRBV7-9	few	TGTGCCAGCAGCTCCGAGGGATTGGGGACTGAAGCTTTCTTT	CASSSEGLGTEAFF
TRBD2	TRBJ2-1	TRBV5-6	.	TGTGCCAGCAGCTTGCTAGCGGGGAAATTTGAGCAGTTCTTC	CASSLLAGKFEQFF
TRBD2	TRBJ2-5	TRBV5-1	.	TGCGCCAGCAGCGATACTAGCGGGAGTGAGACCCAGTACTTC	CASSDTSGSETQYF
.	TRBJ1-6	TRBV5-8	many	TGTGCCAGCAGGTCGACAGAGAATTCACCCCTCCACTTT	CASRSTENSPLHF
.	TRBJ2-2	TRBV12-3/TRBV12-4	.	TGTGCCAGCAGTTTATCGGGGGACATCACCACCGGGGAGCTGTTTTTT	CASSLSGDITTGELFF
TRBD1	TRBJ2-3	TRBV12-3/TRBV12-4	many	TGTGCCAGCAACTCTAGGGGTAGGACAGGGCAAAATACGCAGTATTTT	CASNSRGRTGQNTQYF
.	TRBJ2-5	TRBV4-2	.	TGTGCCAGCAGCCAGCCCTTTGGGCAAATCGGAGAGACCCAGTACTTC	CASSQPFGQIGETQYF
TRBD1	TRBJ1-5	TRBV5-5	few	TGTGCCAGCAGCTGGGGACAGAGTAATAGCAATCAGCCCCAGCATTTT	CASSWGQSNSNQPQHF
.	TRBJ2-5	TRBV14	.	TGTGCCAGCAGCCAATTTCCGTCCCAAGAGACCCAGTACTTC	CASSQFPSQETQYF
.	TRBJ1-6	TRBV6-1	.	TGTGCCAGCAGTCGACAGATAAGCTCCTATAATTCACCCCTCCACTTT	CASSRQISSYNSPLHF
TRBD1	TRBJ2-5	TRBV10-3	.	TGTGCCATCAGTCAGCCGGGACAGGGAGGAGAGACCCAGTACTTC	CAISQPGQGGETQYF
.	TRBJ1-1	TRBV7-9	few	TGTGCCAGCAGGAATGGGGCAGGGGCGGTTGCTTTCTTT	CASRNGAGAVAFF
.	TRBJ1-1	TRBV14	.	TGTGCCAGCAGCCAAGAATGGGGGGCGAGGAACACTGAAGCTTTCTTT	CASSQEWGARNTEAFF
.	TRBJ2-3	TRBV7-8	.	TGTGCCAGCCTCCCGGGGAGCACAGATACGCAGTATTTT	CASLPGSTDTQYF
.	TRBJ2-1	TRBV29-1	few	TGCAGCGTTGGTACCAGACCGGGACGGTCCTACAATGAGCAGTTCTTC	CSVGTRPGRSYNEQFF
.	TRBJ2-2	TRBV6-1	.	TGTGCCAGCAGTCCACCTAGAGGGCAGCCAACCGGGGAGCTGTTTTTT	CASSPPRGQPTGELFF
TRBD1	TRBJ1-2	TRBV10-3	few	TGTGCCATCTCCCCGGAGGGGGGGAGACAGGGGGCGTTCTCGGACTATGGCTACACCTTC	CAISPEGGRQGAFSDYGYTF
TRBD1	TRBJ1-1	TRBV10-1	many	TGCGCCAGCAGGGATAACAGGGGCCTGAACACTGAAGCTTTCTTT	CASRDNRGLNTEAFF
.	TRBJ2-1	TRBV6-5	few	TGTGCCAGCAGTTACGGGGCCGGGATCGATGAGCAGTTCTTC	CASSYGAGIDEQFF
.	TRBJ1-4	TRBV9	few	TGTGCCAGCAGCGAGACACCACGCAATGAAAAACTGTTTTTT	CASSETPRNEKLFF
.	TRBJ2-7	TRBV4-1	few	TGCGCCAGCAGCCAAGTAATGGGGGACTACGAGCAGTACTTC	CASSQVMGDYEQYF
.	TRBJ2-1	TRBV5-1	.	TGCGCCAGCAGCGTCGTTGGGGGGCGCACGGGCTACCATGAGCAGTTCTTC	CASSVVGGRTGYHEQFF
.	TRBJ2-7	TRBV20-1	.	TGCAGTGCTAGCCTAACTGCCTACGAGCAGTACTTC	CSASLTAYEQYF
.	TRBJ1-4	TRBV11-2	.	TGTGCCAGCAGCCCCGTGGGTCCTTCTAATGAAAAACTGTTTTTT	CASSPVGPSNEKLFF
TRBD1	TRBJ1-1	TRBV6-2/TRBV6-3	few	TGTGCCAGCAGTTACACAGGGGTGGGGAACACTGAAGCTTTCTTT	CASSYTGVGNTEAFF
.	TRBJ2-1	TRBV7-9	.	TGTGCCAGCAGCTTCTCTCAGGGGTTCTTGAATGAGCAGTTCTTC	CASSFSQGFLNEQFF
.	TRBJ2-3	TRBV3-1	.	TGTGCCAGCAGCCAAAGAGCGGGCGGGACAGATACGCAGTATTTT	CASSQRAGGTDTQYF
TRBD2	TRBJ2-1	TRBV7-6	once	TGTGCCAGCAGTGGCGCTTATAGCGGGAGGAATGAGCAGTTCTTC	CASSGAYSGRNEQFF
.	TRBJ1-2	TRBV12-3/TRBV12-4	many	TGTGCCAGCAGTACTACCGGGACCCCATATGGCTACACCTTC	CASSTTGTPYGYTF
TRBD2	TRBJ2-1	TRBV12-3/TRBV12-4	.	TGTGCCAGCAGCCGGACTAGCGGGTGGGCGAGGGGAAATGAGCAGTTCTTC	CASSRTSGWARGNEQFF
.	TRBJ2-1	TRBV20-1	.	TGCAGTGCTCAGGAGATCCTTGTCCCGAATGAGCAGTTCTTC	CSAQEILVPNEQFF
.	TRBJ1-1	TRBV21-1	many	TGTGCCAGCAGCAAAGATGTCGGACAACCGAACACTGAAGCTTTCTTT	CASSKDVGQPNTEAFF
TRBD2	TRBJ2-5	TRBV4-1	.	TGCGCCAGCACCTGGCGGGGGGGCTTCGGGGAGACCCAGTACTTC	CASTWRGGFGETQYF
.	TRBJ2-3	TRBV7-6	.	TGTGCCAGCAGCTTAGTGGGACCAGGCACAGATACGCAGTATTTT	CASSLVGPGTDTQYF
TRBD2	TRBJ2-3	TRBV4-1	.	TGCGCCAGCAGCCAAGATATTCTAGCGGGAGGGCCAGATACGCAGTATTTT	CASSQDILAGGPDTQYF
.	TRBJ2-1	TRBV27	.	TGTGCCAGCAGTTCGCCCCGAACACAATCCTCTAGCTCCTACAATGAGCAGTTCTTC	CASSSPRTQSSSSYNEQFF
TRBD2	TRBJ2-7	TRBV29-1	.	TGCAGCGTGCGGACTAGCGGGAGCTCCTACGAGCAGTACTTC	CSVRTSGSSYEQYF
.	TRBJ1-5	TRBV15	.	TGTGCCACCAGCTGGGGCTCGAATCAGCCCCAGCATTTT	CATSWGSNQPQHF
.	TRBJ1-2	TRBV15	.	TGTGCCACCAGCAGAGACAGGGACGGTTTGGATGGCTACACCTTC	CATSRDRDGLDGYTF
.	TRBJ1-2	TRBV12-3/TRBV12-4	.	TGTGCCAGCACCCGTGAGGGGTTTGATGGCTACACCTTC	CASTREGFDGYTF
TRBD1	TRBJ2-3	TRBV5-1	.	TGCGCCAGCAGCTTACAGGGGGCGGCGGTAGATACGCAGTATTTT	CASSLQGAAVDTQYF
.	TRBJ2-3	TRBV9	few	TGTGCCAGCAGCCCCGGGATCCCAGATACGCAGTATTTT	CASSPGIPDTQYF
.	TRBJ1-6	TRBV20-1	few	TGCAGTACCCGCCGGTCGCATAATTCACCCCTCCACTTT	CSTRRSHNSPLHF
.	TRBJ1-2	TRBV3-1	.	TGTGCCAGCTTCGGGAATGAGGGGCCAACTTTCAATTGGGGCTACACCTTC	CASFGNEGPTFNWGYTF
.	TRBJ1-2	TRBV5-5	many	TGTGCCAGCAGCGTAGAGTCCGAAGCTAACTATGGCTACACCTTC	CASSVESEANYGYTF